This entry concerns a single T cell receptor (beta chain). The length of the CDR3 is 15 residues. Per the germline V gene, CDR1 is WSHSY and CDR2 is SAAADI. With 7 bases removed from V and 1 base from J, the gap between germline ends came to 14 bases. The PCR had 60 Vbeta and 13 Jbeta primers. Profiling relied on immunoSEQ multiplex PCR, and the TCRdb table lists in-frame clones only, not all of them. The table has 210,000 or so clones, 85% to 90% seen once; the top ten hold approximately 1%. This specimen belongs to a study of cytomegalovirus exposure and HLA in healthy donors. The material sequenced was PBMCs. The TCR comes from a woman aged 18-30 years in good health and CMV-seronegative. This chain links TRBV10-2 with TRBJ2-1; a possible D gene is TRBD2 (6 bases). The CDR3 DNA reads as TGCGCCAGCATATCGGGAGTAGCATCCTACAATGAGCAGTTCTTC. Translation gives CASISGVASYNEQFF.